This T cell receptor (beta chain) was sequenced in a study of shared clonotypes between healthy human individuals (dated by TCRdb to 2019 to 2021). Broadly, across the study: The cohort comprised two women and three men aged 18 to 49 years. To estimate repertoire size and how much clonotypes are shared between individuals, the study performed deep sequencing of blood TCR repertoires from 4 to 6 healthy adults. For each donor, CD4 naive and CD4 memory were each given three plates, CD8 naive was given two plates, and CD8 memory was given one plate. Per donor, leukapheresis produced somewhere between about 0.94 and 10 billion PBMCs. To increase sequencing depth and limit assay-specific biases, TCR repertoire library preparation and sequencing were carried out by different laboratories using diverse techniques. Study-level results and caveats: Based on pairwise subsampling, the degree of clonotype sharing among donors was expected to be affected by sequencing depth. Rarefaction of sorted-subset datasets indicated incomplete sequencing despite the large sequencing depth. Because the study included only a small number of donors, the genetic and exposure-history diversity represented was limited. When four donors were compared, the shared fraction of clonotypes was 5% to 6.5% for naive CD4, less than 4% for naive CD8, about 2.5% for memory CD4, and roughly 0.4% for memory CD8. Compared with non-shared clonotypes, the clonotypes found in all four sorted-subset donors had higher generation probabilities. Naive subsets generally had larger estimated clonotype richness than memory subsets. Only blood was sampled, and tissue TCR repertoires likely differ from those in blood.

Using the deep immunoSEQ assay, multiplex PCR amplified TCR CDR3 regions from genomic DNA. Extracted genomic DNA from each cell subset was distributed evenly across all wells of several immunoSEQ 96-well plates, and each plate was treated as a replicate. Each replicate PCR for sorted subsets received 150 to 250 ng genomic DNA, equal to about 30,000 T cell genomes. Purified libraries were quantified with a Qubit 3.0 fluorometer, sized on a Bioanalyzer 2100, and re-quantified with the KAPA Library Quantification kit. Every immunoSEQ 96-well plate was sequenced on a separate single-read 150-cycle Illumina NextSeq 550 flow cell. Per the source publication's procedure: The immunoSEQ output contained only junctional sequences without quality scores, so filtering could not match that applied to full-length reads. To assign V/J genes and CDR3, sequences were annotated using PyIR, a Python wrapper for IgBLAST v1.9, with IMGT germline references. Reads with weak V/J assignments (E-value above 1e-6), missing CDR3, stop codons, out-of-frame junctions, or ambiguous translated residues were removed. V3J clonotypes were defined as sequences sharing the same inferred V gene, J gene, and CDR3 amino acid sequence. Percentage overlap between repertoires was computed as shared unique clonotypes divided by the size of the smaller repertoire. Three approaches were used to assess repertoire richness: RTK rarefaction, the Chao1 estimator, and Recon v2.1 estimates of unobserved clonotypes. Generation probabilities were computed with OLGA for all TCRbeta clonotypes obtained by the gDNA method from a few donors. In TCRdb, the immuneACCESS table is reduced to in-frame sequences with V and J assigned. These tables do not hold every clone; where another copy was compared, an unresolved V gene accounts for under half, and the others remain unexplained. The DNA was the basis for D and trimming; V, J and clone size are from that table. The sample table holds millions of clones, of which more than 85% were seen once. The biggest ten clones account for about 0.41% of the sample.

The donors were healthy, HIV-negative adults with no recently reported acute infections or vaccinations. Every donor was a Caucasian adult living in Nashville, Tennessee, USA. CD4+ T cells were enriched by magnetic negative selection, after which naive cells were positively selected on CD45RA and the negative fraction was taken as the memory subset. Blood was obtained by leukapheresis, after which PBMCs were separated by Ficoll-Histopaque density gradient centrifugation and cryopreserved in liquid nitrogen vapor phase. Analytical flow cytometry was used to check the purity and quantity of each magnetically sorted T cell population. Genomic DNA was isolated from each sorted fraction and quantified by UV absorbance on a Nanodrop 2000c. As to this clone: It lacks a known antigen. Base qualities are not recorded, but no much larger clone differs from it by a single base.

Counted from cysteine to phenylalanine, this CDR3 has 16 amino acids. Solely the CDR3 DNA is kept, with 48 bases framed from the first base. Relative to germline, V is missing 5 bases and J is missing 3 bases, with 11 bases of the junction outside any gene match. CDR1 ENHRY and CDR2 SYGVKD were looked up in the germline V gene. The origin of this receptor is a man between 18 and 29 years old in good health. Some clones in this sample may be carry-over from other donors' samples. The chain couples TRBV10-3 to TRBJ2-5; 8 bases in the junction line up with TRBD1. The sample taken for sequencing was naive CD4+ T cells from PBMCs. The cell subset or site label, read with the paper, signifies: CD45RA+ positively selected. The DNA sequence follows: TGTGCCATCAGTCCCTTCCTCGACAGGGGAGAAGAGACCCAGTACTTC. It codes for CAISPFLDRGEETQYF.